Each of the 30 T cell receptor beta chains below was sequenced from the same sample in a study of graft-versus-host responses after intestinal transplantation (dated by TCRdb to the early 2020s). The sample's time point label is to be understood as: cells obtained before transplantation from donor or recipient. The library was obtained by the immunoSEQ multiplex PCR assay. The immuneACCESS repertoire file appears here via TCRdb, limited to in-frame rearrangements. These files lack a portion of the clones; in checked studies, under half of the deficit traces to unresolved V genes, and the cause of the others is not known. The sample table shows about 50,000 clones, and about 93% are seen once. 2% to 3% of the sample comes from the top ten. These receptors have no known antigen. Sequenced here: unstimulated CD4+ T cells sorted from spleen or lymph node cells, sampled before transplant. The source is a human donor who was the organ donor for an intestinal transplant.

The chain joins TRBV30 to TRBJ1-3; tentatively, D is TRBD1 (6 bases). Deletions cut 4 bases from V and 4 bases from J, with 8 bases between. Germline CDR1 reads GTSNPN; CDR2 reads SVGIG (reference sequence). The length of the CDR3 is 12 residues. CDR3 sequence reads: CAWMGGGNTIYF. The CDR3 DNA reads as TGTGCCTGGATGGGGGGCGGAAACACCATATATTTT.

CDR3 nucleotides: TGTGCCAGCAGTTTGAGTCTCTCCTACAATGAGCAGTTCTTC. Amino acids: CASSLSLSYNEQFF. The rearrangement links TRBV28 to TRBJ2-1, with D unclear. CDR1 is MDHEN and CDR2 is SYDVKM in the germline V gene. The CDR3 runs 14 residues. The V end was cut by 3 bases, the J end by 0 bases, with 6 bases between.

Written as DNA, the CDR3 is TGTGCCAGCAGCTTAGCCGGACAGGGGGCCGGGGAGACCCAGTACTTC. Translated, it gives CASSLAGQGAGETQYF. The rearrangement links TRBV7-2 to TRBJ2-5, with TRBD1 matching 11 bases. The CDR3 consists of 16 residues. Germline V gives CDR1 SGHTA, CDR2 FQGNSA. V gave up 0 bases and J gave up 5 bases; unmatched junction bases: 5. The complete variable domain, with remaining parts taken from reference TRBV7-2 and TRBJ2-5, reads GAGVSQSPSNKVTEKGKDVELRCDPISGHTALYWYRQSLGQGLEFLIYFQGNSAPDKSGLPSDRFSAERTGGSVSTLTIQRTQQEDSAVYLCASSLAGQGAGETQYFGPGTRLLVL.

This rearrangement joins TRBV7-2 to TRBJ2-7; 12 bases line up with TRBD2. V was clipped by 3 bases and J by 2 bases; unmatched bases: 5. Germline CDR1 SGHTA, CDR2 FQGNSA. The CDR3 totals 16 residues. CDR3 in DNA: TGTGCCAGCAGCTTCCTCCTAGCGGGAGGGCCCTACGAGCAGTACTTC. This codes for CASSFLLAGGPYEQYF.

This chain uses TRBV7-2 with TRBJ1-1, with 9 bases aligning to TRBD1. Trimming removed 2 bases from V and 5 bases from J; junction bases left unmatched: 3. This CDR3 is built from 14 residues. Germline loops: CDR1 SGHTA, CDR2 FQGNSA. The CDR3: CASSLNDRGTEAFF. As DNA, the CDR3 is TGTGCCAGCAGCTTAAATGACAGGGGGACTGAAGCTTTCTTT.

The chain combines TRBV19 with TRBJ2-2; D possibly corresponds to TRBD2 (6 bases). The germline gives CDR1 LNHDA, CDR2 SQIVND (reference sequence). The CDR3 is 15 amino acids. V shed 3 bases and J shed 3 bases, with 11 bases lying between them. CDR3 residues: CASSMRRVDTGELFF. Written as DNA, the CDR3 is TGTGCCAGTAGTATGAGGAGGGTGGACACCGGGGAGCTGTTTTTT.

The genes are TRBV7-9 and TRBJ1-5; D might be TRBD1 (6 bases). This CDR3 spans 15 amino acids. V lost 1 base, J lost 2 bases, and 9 bases lay in between. Germline V gene lookup returns CDR1 SEHNR and CDR2 FQNEAQ (reference sequence). The CDR3 DNA reads as TGTGCCAGCAGCTTAGGGACAGTCGGCAATCAGCCCCAGCATTTT. Protein: CASSLGTVGNQPQHF.

V and J are TRBV6-5 and TRBJ2-3, with unresolved D. Trimming shortened V by 6 bases and J by 2 bases, and 3 bases separated the two germline ends. The CDR3 is 11 residues long. CDR1 is MNHEY and CDR2 is SVGAGI in the germline V gene. The CDR3 sequence is CASSLTDTQYF. The CDR3 bases are TGTGCCAGCAGCCTCACAGATACGCAGTATTTT.

J is TRBJ2-7 and V is TRBV28; TRBD2 matches at 9 bases. The trim removed 5 bases at V and 5 bases at J, leaving 7 bases unmatched. CDR3 length: 14 residues. Germline CDR1 and CDR2: MDHEN and SYDVKM. In DNA form, the CDR3 reads TGTGCCAGCAGTCGGTTAGCGGGAGTGGACGAGCAGTACTTC. It encodes CASSRLAGVDEQYF.

The chain employs TRBV18 and TRBJ2-3; 7 bases are shared with TRBD2. Trimming cost V 3 bases and J 0 bases; bases outside gene matches: 3. The germline CDR1 and CDR2 sequences are KGHSH and LQKENI. The CDR3 totals 15 residues. CDR3 sequence (DNA): TGTGCCAGCTCACCGCGGGAGTTTAGCACAGATACGCAGTATTTT. This gives the protein CASSPREFSTDTQYF.

The chain has TRBV7-2 and TRBJ2-7; no firm D call. V lost 2 bases and J 2 bases, leaving 10 bases between the germline ends. This CDR3 comprises 14 residues. CDR1 and CDR2 (germline): SGHTA, FQGNSA. CDR3 protein: CASSLTRDAYEQYF. The CDR3 DNA is TGTGCCAGCAGCTTAACCCGCGACGCCTACGAGCAGTACTTC.

The chain carries TRBV7-3 and TRBJ2-1; 8 nucleotides line up with TRBD1. The CDR3 is 14 amino acids. Per germline, CDR1 SGHTA and CDR2 FQGTGA. J was trimmed by 10 bases and V by 1 base; bases with no gene match: 6. The CDR3 reads CASSLNHDRGEQFF. The DNA of the CDR3 is TGTGCCAGCAGCTTAAACCACGACAGGGGAGAGCAGTTCTTC. The full variable domain, completed using reference TRBV7-3 and TRBJ2-1, is GAGVSQTPSNKVTEKGKYVELRCDPISGHTALYWYRQSLGQGPEFLIYFQGTGAADDSGLPNDRFFAVRPEGSVSTLKIQRTERGDSAVYLCASSLNHDRGEQFFGPGTRLTVL.

The chain recombines TRBV7-9 with TRBJ2-3; 10 bases are shared with TRBD2. The CDR3 totals 16 residues. V shed 2 bases, J shed 6 bases, and the junction held 8 bases outside the gene matches. Germline CDR1 SEHNR, CDR2 FQNEAQ (reference sequence). CDR3 sequence: CASSLYLAGESDTQYF. In DNA form, the CDR3 reads TGTGCCAGCAGCTTATACCTAGCGGGAGAATCGGATACGCAGTATTTT. The full variable domain, completed using reference TRBV7-9 and TRBJ2-3, is DTGVSQNPRHKITKRGQNVTFRCDPISEHNRLYWYRQTLGQGPEFLTYFQNEAQLEKSRLLSDRFSAERPKGSFSTLEIQRTEQGDSAMYLCASSLYLAGESDTQYFGPGTRLTVL.

The CDR3: CASSLRPLYYGYTF. The CDR3 bases are TGTGCCAGCAGTCTGCGTCCCCTATACTATGGCTACACCTTC. The chain employs TRBV6-5 and TRBJ1-2, with D unresolved. This CDR3 contains 14 residues. The germline V and J ends were trimmed by 5 bases and 3 bases, with 13 bases remaining between them. The V gene's germline CDR1 is MNHEY and CDR2 SVGAGI.

The rearrangement uses TRBV11-2 and TRBJ2-3; the D is unclear. CDR1 is SGHAT and CDR2 is FQNNGV in the germline V gene. This CDR3 has 12 residues. Trimming cost V 1 base and J 5 bases, with 4 bases left between them. CDR3 region: CASSLGGDTQYF. CDR3 coding DNA: TGTGCCAGCAGCTTAGGAGGAGATACGCAGTATTTT.

The rearrangement links TRBV11-1 to TRBJ2-5; D remains ambiguous. Matching the DNA end better, TRBJ2-7 makes the J call doubtful. The CDR3 runs to 11 residues. Germline lookup yields CDR1 SGHAT and CDR2 FQDESV (reference sequence). The CDR3 nucleotides read TGTGCCAGCAGGGACGCCAACGAGCAGTACTTC. Its translation: CASRDANEQYF.

This clone was recorded only once. V is TRBV28 and J is TRBJ1-5, with D perhaps TRBD1 (5 bases). CDR1 is MDHEN, CDR2 SYDVKM, per germline. Trimming left V 3 bases short and J 1 base short, with 7 bases between. The CDR3 has 14 amino acids. The CDR3 loop is CASSLGGSNQPQHF. The CDR3 bases are TGTGCCAGCAGTTTGGGGGGGAGCAATCAGCCCCAGCATTTT.

This chain links TRBV28 with TRBJ1-2, with no clear D. The germline V gene has CDR1 MDHEN and CDR2 SYDVKM. CDR3 size: 12 residues. Trimming stripped 2 bases from V and 2 bases from J, with 3 bases between. The CDR3 reads CASSLGNYGYTF. The CDR3 DNA is TGTGCCAGCAGTTTAGGGAACTATGGCTACACCTTC.

V is TRBV7-2 and J is TRBJ2-5; D uncertain. Germline V CDR1 and CDR2: SGHTA, FQGNSA. The CDR3 has 13 residues. The V end was cut by 6 bases, the J end by 1 base, with 9 bases between. The CDR3 sequence: CASSLVAQETQYF. The CDR3 region has the DNA TGTGCCAGCAGTCTAGTCGCCCAAGAGACCCAGTACTTC.

The J gene is TRBJ2-2, the V gene TRBV28; D remains ambiguous. Looked up from germline, CDR1 is MDHEN and CDR2 is SYDVKM. Deletions cut 4 bases from V and 0 bases from J, with 12 bases between. The CDR3 is 16 amino acids. This CDR3 is CASSSPGSSNTGELFF. In DNA, the CDR3 is TGTGCCAGCAGTTCCCCGGGTTCCTCGAACACCGGGGAGCTGTTTTTT.

Notes on this clone: Other DNA sequences in this specimen translate into the identical CDR3. This chain connects TRBV4-3 to TRBJ2-3; D not certain. Trimming took 0 bases from V and 1 from J, leaving 5 bases between them. Per the germline V gene, CDR1 is LGHNA and CDR2 is YSLEER. The CDR3 has 14 amino acids. This chain's CDR3 is CASSQEAGTDTQYF. For the CDR3, the DNA is TGCGCCAGCAGCCAAGAGGCGGGCACAGATACGCAGTATTTT.

This clone was detected only a few times. The CDR3 here is CASSKNLAGAAYNEQFF. In nucleotides, the CDR3 is TGTGCCAGCAGCAAAAACCTAGCGGGAGCGGCCTACAATGAGCAGTTCTTC. V and J are TRBV7-6 and TRBJ2-1; 10 nucleotides match TRBD2. Per germline, CDR1 SGHVS and CDR2 FNYEAQ. The CDR3 totals 17 residues. With 5 bases clipped from V and 2 bases from J, the junction kept 9 bases outside the gene matches.

This clone appeared a single time. This chain links TRBV10-3 with TRBJ1-6, with D perhaps matching TRBD1 (6 bases). Per the germline V gene, CDR1 is ENHRY and CDR2 is SYGVKD. With 5 bases removed from V and 5 bases from J, the gap between germline ends came to 16 bases. This CDR3 contains 16 residues. For the CDR3, the DNA is TGTGCCATCAGTTCAAGCAGGGGTTCGGATAATTCACCCCTCCACTTT. This encodes CAISSSRGSDNSPLHF.

The chain has TRBV27 and TRBJ2-1; maybe TRBD1 (5 bases). This CDR3 has 12 residues. V lost 4 bases and J 8 bases, leaving 9 bases between the germline ends. Germline CDR1 and CDR2: MNHEY and SMNVEV (reference sequence). The CDR3 DNA follows: TGTGCCAGCAGTTCTTGGGGCCATGAGCAGTTCTTC. It is translated as CASSSWGHEQFF.

A remark on this clone: Additional DNA sequences in this sample encode the identical CDR3. V and J are TRBV11-2 and TRBJ2-2; D possibly matches TRBD1 or TRBD2 (6 bases each). The CDR3 has 17 residues. V lost 1 base and J lost 5, with 17 bases in between. Per germline, CDR1 SGHAT and CDR2 FQNNGV. Here the CDR3 DNA reads TGTGCCAGCAGCTTAGTTGGGGGCGGAGGGGGGACCGGGGAGCTGTTTTTT. Its protein is CASSLVGGGGGTGELFF.

The J gene is TRBJ1-5, the V gene TRBV10-3; perhaps TRBD1 as D (5 bases). Per the germline V gene, CDR1 is ENHRY and CDR2 is SYGVKD. Trimming pared 4 bases from V and 4 bases from J, leaving 14 bases between. The CDR3 contains 15 residues. In DNA form, the CDR3 reads TGTGCCATCAGTGCGGAAGGAGGGGATAATCAGCCCCAGCATTTT. Amino acids: CAISAEGGDNQPQHF.

The rearrangement uses TRBV6-6 and TRBJ2-3; D gene ambiguous. From germline, CDR1 is MNHNY and CDR2 SVGAGI (reference sequence). CDR3 length equals 12 residues. The V gene lost 2 bases and the J gene lost 6 bases, with 6 bases spanning the gap. CDR3 in amino acids: CASSYVDDTQYF. DNA of the CDR3: TGTGCCAGCAGTTACGTGGACGATACGCAGTATTTT.

The chain is built from TRBV28 and TRBJ1-2; D is undetermined. The CDR3 length is 13 residues. Trimming pared 5 bases from V and 5 bases from J, leaving 12 bases between. The V gene's germline CDR1 is MDHEN and CDR2 SYDVKM. The CDR3 is CASSPSMKYGYTF. The CDR3 nucleotides read TGTGCCAGCAGTCCCAGTATGAAATATGGCTACACCTTC.

The chain carries TRBV7-9 and TRBJ2-7; D call uncertain. Germline CDR1 and CDR2: SEHNR and FQNEAQ (reference sequence). The CDR3 spans 11 residues. Trimming removed 5 bases at V and 0 bases at J, with 2 bases between. CDR3 DNA: TGTGCCAGCAGCCCCTCCTACGAGCAGTACTTC. As protein: CASSPSYEQYF.

CDR3 amino acids: CASSQTSYEQYF. The CDR3, as DNA: TGTGCCAGCAGCCAGACTAGCTACGAGCAGTACTTC. The J gene is TRBJ2-7, the V gene TRBV6-5; tentative D call: TRBD2 (6 bases). The V gene's germline CDR1 is MNHEY and CDR2 SVGAGI. The germline V and J ends were trimmed by 6 bases and 3 bases, with 9 bases remaining between them. The length of the CDR3 is 12 residues.